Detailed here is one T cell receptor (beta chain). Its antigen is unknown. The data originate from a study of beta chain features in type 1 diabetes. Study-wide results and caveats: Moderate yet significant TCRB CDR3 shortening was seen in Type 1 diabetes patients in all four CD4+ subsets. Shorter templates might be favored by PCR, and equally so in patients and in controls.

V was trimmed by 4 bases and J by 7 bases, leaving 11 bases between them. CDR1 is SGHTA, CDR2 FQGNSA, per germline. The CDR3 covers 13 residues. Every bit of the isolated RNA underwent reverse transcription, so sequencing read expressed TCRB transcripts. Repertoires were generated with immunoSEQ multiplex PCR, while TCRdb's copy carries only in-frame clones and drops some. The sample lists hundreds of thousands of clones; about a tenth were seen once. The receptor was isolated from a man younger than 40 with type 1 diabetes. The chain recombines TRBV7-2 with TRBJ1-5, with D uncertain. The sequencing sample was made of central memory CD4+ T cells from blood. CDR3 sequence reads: CASSYNIWQPQHF. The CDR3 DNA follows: TGTGCCAGCAGCTATAACATATGGCAGCCCCAGCATTTT.